Listed here are 9 T cell receptor beta chains from one sample, sequenced in a study of tumor-infiltrating lymphocytes in oesophageal squamous cell carcinoma. TCRdb reprocessed the PCR reads with MiXCR, giving one entry per CDR3 protein. The repertoire holds roughly 11,000 distinct CDR3 sequences, with around 53% as singletons. The sample comprised esophageal tumor tissue. The origin of the receptors is a male donor with esophageal squamous cell carcinoma.

By share, this clonotype ranks as medium-sized. The chain has TRBV7-3 and TRBJ2-5; D possibly corresponds to TRBD2 (5 bases). V lost 3 bases and J 1 base, leaving 6 bases between the germline ends. The germline CDR1 and CDR2 sequences are SGHTA and FQGTGA. This CDR3 is 13 amino acids long. CDR3 protein: CASSFGSQETQYF. The CDR3 DNA sequence: TGTGCCAGCAGCTTTGGGAGCCAAGAGACCCAGTACTTC.

This clonotype is labeled medium-sized. The chain has TRBV19 and TRBJ2-1; 7 bases line up with TRBD1. CDR3 length equals 14 residues. CDR1 is LNHDA and CDR2 is SQIVND in the germline V gene (reference sequence). Losses at the gene ends were 6 bases for V and 5 bases for J; bases not matched to a gene: 7. DNA for the CDR3: TGTGCCAGTAGCAGAAAGGGGGCAGACAATGAGCAGTTCTTC. Amino acids: CASSRKGADNEQFF.

Written as DNA, the CDR3 is TGTGCCAGCAGCTATACCCGGGCAGATACGCAGTATTTT. Translated: CASSYTRADTQYF. This chain connects TRBV6-8 to TRBJ2-3; no reliable D call. Between the trimmed V and J ends, which lost 6 bases and 4 bases, there was a span of 11 bases. Germline CDR1 is MNHGY and CDR2 is SAAAGT. This CDR3 comprises 13 residues.

The chain joins TRBV5-2 to TRBJ2-5; the DNA was not used to check the table's D call, TRBD1. The J call could be wrong; TRBJ2-7 is a better fit for the DNA end. TRBV5-2 is described as a pseudogene. The CDR3 is 15 amino acids. The CDR3 sequence is CASSYGQGGYYEQYF. In DNA, the CDR3 is TGTGCCAGCAGCTACGGCCAGGGCGGATACTACGAGCAGTACTTC.

The CDR3 loop reads CASSLGGSWTNEQFF. CDR3 coding DNA: TGTGCCAGCAGTTTGGGGGGGAGTTGGACAAATGAGCAGTTCTTC. The chain couples TRBV12-3 or TRBV12-4 to TRBJ2-5; TRBD2 agrees at 7 bases. The DNA end is more similar to TRBJ2-1, so the J call may be wrong. The CDR3 totals 15 residues.

The table lists this clonotype with a few counts. V is TRBV5-1 and J is TRBJ1-3; the D gene is possibly TRBD1 (5 bases). Between the trimmed V and J ends, which lost 0 bases and 4 bases, there was a span of 11 bases. The CDR3 extends over 15 amino acids. CDR1 SGHRS and CDR2 YFSETQ come from the germline V gene. This CDR3 reads CASSLAGALGNTIYF. The CDR3 DNA is TGCGCCAGCAGCTTGGCCGGGGCTTTAGGAAACACCATATATTTT.

The genes are TRBV7-4 and TRBJ2-2; tentative D call: TRBD1 (6 bases). The CDR3 is 15 amino acids. Trimming left V 0 bases short and J 5 bases short, with 10 bases between. Germline CDR1 SGHVT, CDR2 SQSDAQ. For the CDR3, the DNA is TGTGCCAGCAGCTTAGCACAGGGTGGAACCGGGGAGCTGTTTTTT. As protein: CASSLAQGGTGELFF.

This clonotype has a handful of counts. The gene calls are TRBV7-2 and TRBJ2-3, with 11 bases lining up with TRBD2. The CDR3 has 16 amino acids. Germline V gives CDR1 SGHTA, CDR2 FQGNSA. V lost 5 bases, J lost 1 base, and 5 bases stayed unmatched. The CDR3 here is CASSLNSGRGTDTQYF. The CDR3 DNA sequence: TGTGCCAGCAGCCTAAATAGCGGGAGGGGCACAGATACGCAGTATTTT.

The gene calls are TRBV7-3 and TRBJ2-6; D gene unclear. Germline loops: CDR1 SGHTA, CDR2 FQGTGA. V lost 5 bases and J 1 base, leaving 9 bases between the germline ends. This CDR3 contains 15 residues. For the CDR3, the DNA is TGTGCCAGCAGCGATATACTTTCTGGGGCCAACGTCCTGACTTTC. Translated, it gives CASSDILSGANVLTF.